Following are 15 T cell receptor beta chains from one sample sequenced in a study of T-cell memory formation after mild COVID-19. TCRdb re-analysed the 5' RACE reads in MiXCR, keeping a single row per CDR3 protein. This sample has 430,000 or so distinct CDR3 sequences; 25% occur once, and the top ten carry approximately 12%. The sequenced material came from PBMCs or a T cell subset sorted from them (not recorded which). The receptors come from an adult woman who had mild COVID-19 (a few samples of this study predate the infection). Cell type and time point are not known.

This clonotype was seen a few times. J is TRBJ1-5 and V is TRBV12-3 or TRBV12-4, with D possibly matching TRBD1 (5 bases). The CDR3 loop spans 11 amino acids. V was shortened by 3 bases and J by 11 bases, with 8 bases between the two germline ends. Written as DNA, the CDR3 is TGTGCCAGCAGTTTGGGGCCAACCCAGCATTTT. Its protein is CASSLGPTQHF.

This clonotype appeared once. The CDR3: CASTRGQGACADTQYF. The CDR3 DNA sequence: TGCGCCAGCACCAGAGGACAGGGGGCCTGTGCAGATACGCAGTATTTT. The gene calls are TRBV23-1 and TRBJ2-3, with 11 bases lining up with TRBD1. TRBV23-1 is sorted into the ORF group, with uncertain function. The V segment lost 7 bases and the J segment 4 bases; nucleotides outside the gene matches: 10. The length of the CDR3 is 16 residues.

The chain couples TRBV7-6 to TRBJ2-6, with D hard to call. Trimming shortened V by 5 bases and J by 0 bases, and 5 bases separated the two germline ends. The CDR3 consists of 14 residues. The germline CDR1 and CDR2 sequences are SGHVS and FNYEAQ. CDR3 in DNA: TGTGCCAGCAGCGGGGACTCTGGGGCCAACGTCCTGACTTTC. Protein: CASSGDSGANVLTF.

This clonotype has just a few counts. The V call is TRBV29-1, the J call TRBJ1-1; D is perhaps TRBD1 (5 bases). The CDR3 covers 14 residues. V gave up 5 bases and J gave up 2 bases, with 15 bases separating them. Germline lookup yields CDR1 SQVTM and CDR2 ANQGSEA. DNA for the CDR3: TGCAGCGTTAACCCTAGGGGAGGAAACACTGAAGCTTTCTTT. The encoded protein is CSVNPRGGNTEAFF.

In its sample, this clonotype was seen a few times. CDR3 loop: CATRTSGQKTQYF. The CDR3 coding sequence is TGTGCCACCAGGACTAGCGGTCAGAAGACCCAGTACTTC. V usage is TRBV15 and J usage is TRBJ2-5; TRBD2 agrees at 9 bases. This CDR3 is built from 13 residues. The V gene end was trimmed by 6 bases and the J gene end by 6 bases; junction bases not matched to a gene: 5. CDR1 LNHNV and CDR2 YYDKDF come from the germline V gene (reference sequence). The whole variable domain, remainder taken from reference TRBV15 and TRBJ2-5, is DAMVIQNPRYQVTQFGKPVTLSCSQTLNHNVMYWYQQKSSQAPKLLFHYYDKDFNNEADTPDNFQSRRPNTSFCFLDIRSPGLGDTAMYLCATRTSGQKTQYFGPGTRLLVL.

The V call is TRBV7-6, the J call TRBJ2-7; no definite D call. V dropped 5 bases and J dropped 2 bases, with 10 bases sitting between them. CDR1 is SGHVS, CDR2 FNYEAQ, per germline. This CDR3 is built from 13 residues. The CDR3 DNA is TGTGCCAGCAGCCGGGCCTCGACCTACGAGCAGTACTTC. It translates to CASSRASTYEQYF. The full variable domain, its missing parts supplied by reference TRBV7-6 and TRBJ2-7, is GAGVSQSPRYKVTKRGQDVALRCDPISGHVSLYWYRQALGQGPEFLTYFNYEAQQDKSGLPNDRFSAERPEGSISTLTIQRTEQRDSAMYRCASSRASTYEQYFGPGTRLTVT.

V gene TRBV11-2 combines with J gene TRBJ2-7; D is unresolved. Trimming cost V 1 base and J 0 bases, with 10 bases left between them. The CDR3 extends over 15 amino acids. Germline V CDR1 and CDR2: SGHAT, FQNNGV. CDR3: CASSLVQYSSYEQYF. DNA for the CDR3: TGTGCCAGCAGCTTAGTTCAATATAGCTCCTACGAGCAGTACTTC.

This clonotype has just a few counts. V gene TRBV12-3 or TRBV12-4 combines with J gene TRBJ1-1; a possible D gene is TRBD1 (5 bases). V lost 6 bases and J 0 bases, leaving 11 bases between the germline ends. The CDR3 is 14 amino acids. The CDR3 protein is CASRNQGMNTEAFF. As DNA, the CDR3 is TGTGCCAGCAGGAATCAGGGAATGAACACTGAAGCTTTCTTT.

CDR3 coding DNA: TGTGCCAGCAGCCAGTATTTGGGTCTCCAAGGGGTCGGGGAGCTGTTTTTT. Protein: CASSQYLGLQGVGELFF. The gene calls are TRBV4-2 and TRBJ2-2; possible D gene TRBD1, 5 bases. The CDR3 extends over 17 amino acids. The germline V gene encodes CDR1 LGHNA and CDR2 YNFKEQ. Trimming removed 3 bases at V and 7 bases at J, with 21 bases between.

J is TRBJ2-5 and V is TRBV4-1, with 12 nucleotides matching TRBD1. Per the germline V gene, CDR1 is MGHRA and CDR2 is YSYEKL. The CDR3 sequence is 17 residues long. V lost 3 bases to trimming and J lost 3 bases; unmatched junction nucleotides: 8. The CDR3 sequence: CASSQGQGASGEETQYF. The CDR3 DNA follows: TGCGCCAGCAGCCAGGGACAGGGGGCGAGTGGTGAAGAGACCCAGTACTTC.

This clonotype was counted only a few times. For the CDR3, the DNA is TGTGCCAGCAGCCGAGGGGACAGGGCATCTGAAGCTTTCTTT. Translation gives CASSRGDRASEAFF. The V call is TRBV12-3 or TRBV12-4, the J call TRBJ1-1; 9 bases map to TRBD1. The CDR3 is 14 residues long. Losses at the gene ends were 6 bases for V and 6 bases for J; bases not matched to a gene: 8.

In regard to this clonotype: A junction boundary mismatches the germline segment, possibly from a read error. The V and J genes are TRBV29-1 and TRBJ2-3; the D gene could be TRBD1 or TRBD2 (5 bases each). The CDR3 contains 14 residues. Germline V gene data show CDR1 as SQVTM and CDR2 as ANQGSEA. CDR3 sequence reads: CGVGQGVGTDTQYF. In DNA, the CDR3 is TGCGGCGTTGGCCAGGGAGTTGGGACAGATACGCAGTATTTT.

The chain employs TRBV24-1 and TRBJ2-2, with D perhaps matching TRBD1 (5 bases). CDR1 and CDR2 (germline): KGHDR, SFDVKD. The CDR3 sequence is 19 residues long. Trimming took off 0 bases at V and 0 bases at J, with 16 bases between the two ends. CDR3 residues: CATSDLNQGPPSNTGELFF. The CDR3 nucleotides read TGTGCCACCAGTGATTTGAACCAGGGCCCCCCCTCGAACACCGGGGAGCTGTTTTTT.

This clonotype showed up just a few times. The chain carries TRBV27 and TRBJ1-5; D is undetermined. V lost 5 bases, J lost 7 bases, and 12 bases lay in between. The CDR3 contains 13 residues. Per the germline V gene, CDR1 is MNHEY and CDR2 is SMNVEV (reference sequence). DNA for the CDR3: TGTGCCAGCAGTGTGGTTGCGGGCCAGCCCCAGCATTTT. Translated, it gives CASSVVAGQPQHF.

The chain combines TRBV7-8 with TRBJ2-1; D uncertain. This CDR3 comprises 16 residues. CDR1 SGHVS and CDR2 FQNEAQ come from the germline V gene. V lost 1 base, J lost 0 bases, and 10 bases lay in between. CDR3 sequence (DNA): TGTGCCAGCAGCTTAGGCACCCAGAGCTCCTACAATGAGCAGTTCTTC. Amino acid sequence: CASSLGTQSSYNEQFF.